Below, 5 T cell receptor beta chains from the same sample are listed, as sequenced in a study of response to subunit inactivated influenza vaccine. MiXCR, run by TCRdb on the RT-PCR reads, gives a single entry per CDR3 protein. The repertoire consists of approximately 500,000 distinct CDR3 sequences, with over 10% occurring once and the leading ten covering about 12%. Sequencing was performed on PBMCs from blood, taken more than 35 days after vaccination. Receptors were obtained from a man aged 45-65 years who received an inactivated influenza vaccine.

The rearrangement links TRBV5-1 to TRBJ2-4; D not certain. With 3 bases removed from V and 2 bases from J, the gap between germline ends came to 9 bases. Per germline, CDR1 SGHRS and CDR2 YFSETQ. CDR3 size: 14 residues. The CDR3 sequence: CASSSGRTKNIQYF. The CDR3 region has the DNA TGCGCCAGCAGCTCCGGACGGACCAAAAACATTCAGTACTTC.

This clonotype turned up a few times. The rearrangement uses TRBV29-1 and TRBJ1-2; 9 positions match TRBD1. The CDR3 totals 13 residues. The germline V gene has CDR1 SQVTM and CDR2 ANQGSEA. Trimming took 7 bases from V and 4 from J; bases not matched to a gene: 7. CDR3 DNA sequence: TGCAGCGCCGGGGACAGGGTGACCTATGGCTACACCTTC. Protein sequence: CSAGDRVTYGYTF.

The V gene is TRBV25-1, the J gene TRBJ2-2; D uncertain. Between the trimmed V and J ends, which lost 6 bases and 7 bases, there was a span of 6 bases. Germline V gene sequence: CDR1 MGHDK, CDR2 SYGVNS. The CDR3 sequence is 11 residues long. Here the CDR3 DNA reads TGTGCCAGCAGGGTAGGCGGGGAGCTGTTTTTT. Translation gives CASRVGGELFF.

The CDR3 is CSAGRINYGYTF. DNA for the CDR3: TGCAGTGCCGGACGGATTAACTATGGCTACACCTTC. The rearrangement links TRBV20-1 to TRBJ1-2; D unclear. Germline loops: CDR1 DFQATT, CDR2 SNEGSKA (reference sequence). Between the trimmed V and J ends, which lost 6 bases and 1 base, there was a span of 9 bases. The CDR3 contains 12 residues.

This clonotype was seen more than once but under ten times. The chain combines TRBV29-1 with TRBJ2-1, with D perhaps TRBD2 (7 bases). Germline CDR1 and CDR2: SQVTM and ANQGSEA. Trimming pared 3 bases from V and 7 bases from J, leaving 13 bases between. The CDR3 contains 13 residues. CDR3 DNA sequence: TGCAGCGTTGATAGGCGGGGGCGGAATGAGCAGTTCTTC. Protein: CSVDRRGRNEQFF.